Listed here are 25 T cell receptor beta chains from one sample, sequenced in a study of Graves' ophthalmopathy and Graves' hyperthyroidism. Amplification of the TCR beta CDR3 regions used RNA transcripts (as template). HTBI-primed RT-PCR formed the first round, and a multiplex PCR formed the second. TCRdb reprocessed the multiplex PCR reads via MiXCR and lists one record per CDR3 protein. Among roughly 700,000 distinct CDR3 sequences listed, 35% to 50% were seen once. Sample: peripheral blood. The source of these receptors is an adult man with Graves' ophthalmopathy.

A word on this clonotype: The junction departs from germline at one end; a sequencing error may be responsible. The rearrangement links TRBV2 to TRBJ1-2, with D hard to call. The germline CDR1 and CDR2 sequences are SNHLY and FYNNEI. CDR3 size: 14 residues. CDR3 sequence reads: CATSDLGHAYGYTF. CDR3 sequence (DNA): TGTGCCACCAGTGATTTGGGCCACGCGTATGGCTACACCTTC.

The chain has TRBV7-9 and TRBJ1-5, with D possibly being TRBD1 (6 bases). Germline lookup yields CDR1 SEHNR and CDR2 FQNEAQ (reference sequence). The V end was cut by 2 bases, the J end by 6 bases, with 8 bases between. This CDR3 has 13 residues. The CDR3 protein is CASSLIGGQPQHF. Written as DNA, the CDR3 is TGTGCCAGCAGCTTAATAGGGGGTCAGCCCCAGCATTTT.

The sample holds a few counts of this clonotype. The V gene is TRBV7-2, the J gene TRBJ1-2; D is possibly TRBD1 (6 bases). Germline V gene sequence: CDR1 SGHTA, CDR2 FQGNSA. V shed 5 bases and J shed 8 bases, with 15 bases lying between them. The CDR3 consists of 13 residues. The CDR3 DNA reads as TGTGCCAGCAGCACAACAGGGCCTCGGGGCTACACCTTC. As protein: CASSTTGPRGYTF.

The rearrangement links TRBV7-9 to TRBJ2-7; the D is unclear. This CDR3 region has 19 residues. V was pared by 2 bases and J by 6 bases, with 29 bases between. Looked up from germline, CDR1 is SEHNR and CDR2 is FQNEAQ (reference sequence). CDR3 loop: CASSLIALGRLTFPFEQYF. CDR3 coding DNA: TGTGCCAGCAGCTTAATAGCCTTAGGACGTCTCACTTTCCCCTTCGAGCAGTACTTC.

This clonotype was found a few times. This may come from a read error, since a much larger clone is one base off. The chain has TRBV29-1 and TRBJ1-1; D is unclear. Germline loops: CDR1 SQVTM, CDR2 ANQGSEA. V dropped 3 bases and J dropped 7 bases, with 18 bases sitting between them. This CDR3 comprises 14 residues. The CDR3 reads CSVDMVGLSVEAFF. Written as DNA, the CDR3 is TGCAGCGTTGATATGGTGGGGTTGTCGGTTGAAGCTTTCTTT. The full variable domain, with the rest looked up from reference TRBV29-1 and TRBJ1-1, is SAVISQKPSRDICQRGTSLTIQCQVDSQVTMMFWYRQQPGQSLTLIATANQGSEATYESGFVIDKFPISRPNLTFSTLTVSNMSPEDSSIYLCSVDMVGLSVEAFFGQGTRLTVV.

This clonotype turned up a few times. The rearrangement joins TRBV7-2 to TRBJ2-5; 8 nucleotides align to TRBD2. The CDR3 covers 16 residues. V was clipped by 2 bases and J by 0 bases; unmatched bases: 5. Germline V gene lookup returns CDR1 SGHTA and CDR2 FQGNSA. CDR3 in amino acids: CASSLLVAGNQETQYF. In DNA form, the CDR3 reads TGTGCCAGCAGCTTATTGGTAGCGGGGAACCAAGAGACCCAGTACTTC.

The CDR3 reads CASRPSGPSYEQYF. CDR3 sequence (DNA): TGTGCCAGCAGACCTAGCGGGCCGTCCTACGAGCAGTACTTC. This chain joins TRBV28 and TRBJ2-7; 8 nucleotides line up with TRBD2. The CDR3 sequence is 14 residues long. J lost 1 base, V lost 6 bases, and 5 bases had no gene match. CDR1 is MDHEN and CDR2 is SYDVKM in the germline V gene.

Many counts were recorded for this clonotype. V is TRBV7-3 and J is TRBJ1-1; TRBD1 matches 9 bases. With V trimmed by 8 bases and J by 3 bases, 4 bases remained unmatched. The CDR3 sequence is 13 residues long. CDR1 and CDR2 (germline): SGHTA, FQGTGA. In nucleotides, the CDR3 is TGTGCCAGCTCCAGGGACAGGGACACTGAAGCTTTCTTT. Its protein is CASSRDRDTEAFF. Full variable domain (outside the CDR3, taken from reference TRBV7-3 and TRBJ1-1): GAGVSQTPSNKVTEKGKYVELRCDPISGHTALYWYRQSLGQGPEFLIYFQGTGAADDSGLPNDRFFAVRPEGSVSTLKIQRTERGDSAVYLCASSRDRDTEAFFGQGTRLTVV.

The chain is built from TRBV13 and TRBJ2-6, with TRBD2 identical over 8 bases. Trimming removed 5 bases from V and 2 bases from J; junction bases left unmatched: 5. CDR3 length: 16 residues. Germline CDR1 and CDR2: PRHDT and FYEKMQ (reference sequence). For the CDR3, the DNA is TGTGCCAGCAGCCCGCCGGGGGGGACTGGGGCCAACGTCCTGACTTTC. Translation gives CASSPPGGTGANVLTF.

The chain employs TRBV7-9 and TRBJ2-7; 7 bases fit TRBD1. CDR1 and CDR2 (germline): SEHNR, FQNEAQ (reference sequence). V lost 5 bases and J lost 3; bases outside the gene matches: 13. This CDR3 contains 16 residues. The CDR3 loop is CASSPWSGDRSYEQYF. The CDR3 DNA is TGTGCCAGCAGCCCGTGGTCCGGGGACAGAAGCTACGAGCAGTACTTC.

Only a few counts were recorded for this clonotype. The rearrangement links TRBV6-5 to TRBJ1-4; no clear D. The CDR3 is 15 amino acids. CDR1 and CDR2 from the germline V gene are MNHEY and SVGAGI. Trimming left V 7 bases short and J 7 bases short, with 19 bases between. The CDR3 loop reads CASTTPGFSSEKLFF. The CDR3 DNA reads as TGTGCCAGCACAACCCCTGGGTTCTCGAGTGAAAAACTGTTTTTT.

As concerns this clonotype: One junction end does not reproduce the germline sequence, and a read error may be involved. The J gene is TRBJ1-2, the V gene TRBV9, with 7 bases identical to TRBD1. This CDR3 has 15 residues. Per germline, CDR1 SGDLS and CDR2 YYNGEE. The CDR3 DNA reads as TGTGCCAGCAGGCAGGGACAGTCCACTAACTGTGGCTACACCTTC. Amino acids: CASRQGQSTNCGYTF.

J is TRBJ2-5 and V is TRBV25-1; either TRBD1 or TRBD2 may fit D (5 bases each). Germline lookup yields CDR1 MGHDK and CDR2 SYGVNS. The CDR3 consists of 13 residues. V lost 6 bases and J 9 bases, leaving 17 bases between the germline ends. CDR3 sequence reads: CASRGETQRPQYF. The CDR3 DNA follows: TGTGCCAGCAGGGGGGAGACCCAGAGACCCCAGTACTTC.

This clonotype was found many times. The V call is TRBV12-3 or TRBV12-4, the J call TRBJ1-5; D is possibly TRBD1 (5 bases). V was trimmed by 6 bases and J by 3 bases, leaving 12 bases between them. The CDR3 sequence is 14 residues long. CDR3 sequence: CASSPGRYNQPQHF. The CDR3 coding sequence is TGTGCCAGCAGCCCGGGACGATACAATCAGCCCCAGCATTTT.

There are many counts of this clonotype. The gene calls are TRBV15 and TRBJ1-2; D gene uncertain. The CDR3 totals 17 residues. V gave up 1 base and J gave up 5 bases, with 20 bases separating them. CDR1 is LNHNV, CDR2 YYDKDF, per germline (reference sequence). This CDR3 reads CATSRGVIEREFYGYTF. CDR3 nucleotides: TGTGCCACCAGCAGAGGGGTCATTGAAAGGGAATTTTATGGCTACACCTTC.

Here the CDR3 reads CASSQFTQETQYF. The CDR3 DNA follows: TGTGCCAGCAGCCAATTTACGCAAGAGACCCAGTACTTC. The chain carries TRBV7-2 and TRBJ2-5; unclear D gene. The CDR3 spans 13 residues. Germline V gene data show CDR1 as SGHTA and CDR2 as FQGNSA. V lost 5 bases and J lost 2, with 9 bases in between. Filled out from reference TRBV7-2 and TRBJ2-5, the complete variable domain reads GAGVSQSPSNKVTEKGKDVELRCDPISGHTALYWYRQSLGQGLEFLIYFQGNSAPDKSGLPSDRFSAERTGGSVSTLTIQRTQQEDSAVYLCASSQFTQETQYFGPGTRLLVL.

This clonotype occurred many times. Written as DNA, the CDR3 is TGTGCCAGCAGCCCACTCGGGGGTATGAACACTGAAGCTTTCTTT. As protein: CASSPLGGMNTEAFF. The chain uses TRBV7-9 and TRBJ1-1; TRBD1 might be the D (5 bases). There are 15 residues in the CDR3. Per germline, CDR1 SEHNR and CDR2 FQNEAQ (reference sequence). The V end was cut by 5 bases, the J end by 0 bases, with 13 bases between.

The chain has TRBV5-5 and TRBJ2-7; TRBD2 matches 10 bases. The CDR3 is made up of 16 amino acids. In germline, CDR1 is SGHKS, CDR2 YYEKEE (reference sequence). The V and J ends lost 4 bases and 3 bases, in that order; junction bases with no gene match: 10. The CDR3 region is CASSPSLAGVRYEQYF. The CDR3, as DNA: TGTGCCAGCAGCCCGTCGCTAGCGGGAGTCCGCTACGAGCAGTACTTC.

This clonotype was found a few times. The genes are TRBV5-1 and TRBJ1-2; 7 nucleotides align to TRBD1. Per the germline V gene, CDR1 is SGHRS and CDR2 is YFSETQ. This CDR3 region has 15 residues. Losses at the gene ends were 2 bases for V and 4 bases for J; bases not matched to a gene: 8. The CDR3 nucleotides are TGCGCCAGCAGCTTAAACAGGGGTTCTGCCTATGGCTACACCTTC. This translates into CASSLNRGSAYGYTF.

This clonotype occurred once. A read error is possible here, since a much larger clone lies one base away. The chain couples TRBV7-9 to TRBJ1-4; 9 positions agree with TRBD1. The CDR3 totals 14 residues. Germline CDR1 SEHNR, CDR2 FQNEAQ (reference sequence). The V and J ends lost 5 bases and 10 bases, in that order; junction bases with no gene match: 8. CDR3 sequence (DNA): TGTGCCAGCAGCCCCGGACAGGGGAGTGGAAAACTGTTTTTT. Protein sequence: CASSPGQGSGKLFF.

This chain joins TRBV29-1 and TRBJ1-1; tentative D call: TRBD1 (6 bases). Looked up from germline, CDR1 is SQVTM and CDR2 is ANQGSEA. V was shortened by 6 bases and J by 7 bases, with 24 bases between the two germline ends. The CDR3 runs to 15 residues. For the CDR3, the DNA is TGCAGCGTCGAGGGGGGGCGCTTTACCGGCATTGAAGCTTTCTTT. Translation: CSVEGGRFTGIEAFF. Variable domain in full (rest from reference TRBV29-1 and TRBJ1-1): SAVISQKPSRDICQRGTSLTIQCQVDSQVTMMFWYRQQPGQSLTLIATANQGSEATYESGFVIDKFPISRPNLTFSTLTVSNMSPEDSSIYLCSVEGGRFTGIEAFFGQGTRLTVV.

The chain couples TRBV20-1 to TRBJ2-7, with 7 bases lining up with TRBD1. The V gene end was trimmed by 8 bases and the J gene end by 3 bases; junction bases not matched to a gene: 7. The CDR3 runs 12 residues. Germline CDR1 and CDR2: DFQATT and SNEGSKA (reference sequence). The CDR3 sequence: CSYGTEHYEQYF. CDR3 in DNA: TGCAGTTACGGGACAGAACACTACGAGCAGTACTTC.

This clonotype was seen at least ten times. The chain uses TRBV7-9 and TRBJ1-2; tentative D call: TRBD1 (6 bases). Looked up from germline, CDR1 is SEHNR and CDR2 is FQNEAQ (reference sequence). V gave up 6 bases and J gave up 2 bases, with 10 bases separating them. The CDR3 covers 13 residues. The CDR3 DNA reads as TGTGCCAGCAGGCCAGACAGGAACTATGGCTACACCTTC. Its protein product is CASRPDRNYGYTF. The full variable domain, completed using reference TRBV7-9 and TRBJ1-2, is DTGVSQNPRHKITKRGQNVTFRCDPISEHNRLYWYRQTLGQGPEFLTYFQNEAQLEKSRLLSDRFSAERPKGSFSTLEIQRTEQGDSAMYLCASRPDRNYGYTFGSGTRLTVV.

This clonotype was picked up a small number of times. The CDR3 region has the DNA TGTGCCACCAGTGCCCCTTTGACAGGTGATAATCAGCCCCAGCATTTT. It encodes CATSAPLTGDNQPQHF. The chain combines TRBV24-1 with TRBJ1-5; a weak D match, TRBD1 (6 bases). The CDR3 consists of 16 residues. Per the germline V gene, CDR1 is KGHDR and CDR2 is SFDVKD. The V gene lost 5 bases and the J gene lost 4 bases, with 17 bases spanning the gap.

At least ten counts were recorded for this clonotype. This chain connects TRBV13 to TRBJ1-4; D ambiguous. CDR3 size: 13 residues. Germline V gene data show CDR1 as PRHDT and CDR2 as FYEKMQ (reference sequence). V was trimmed by 5 bases and J by 7 bases, leaving 11 bases between them. This CDR3 is CASSPRRGEKLFF. The CDR3 nucleotides read TGTGCCAGCAGCCCCCGCCGGGGTGAAAAACTGTTTTTT.